The TCR beta chain described here comes from a study of human T cells and chemical hapten exposure. The sample's time point: healthy volunteer bleed at 2 weeks. Whole blood, unfractionated, served as the material for total RNA extraction. TCRdb re-derived calls from the RACE reads in MiXCR, one entry per CDR3 protein. The top ten clones hold roughly 2% of a sample with over 100,000 distinct CDR3 sequences, approximately 9.5% of them seen once. The CDR3 is 16 amino acids. After removal of 3 bases from V and 7 bases from J, the junction contained 13 bases not matched to a gene. Germline V lookup: CDR1 LNHNV, CDR2 YYDKDF (reference sequence). In this sample, this clonotype turned up a few times.

The source material was whole blood. The TCR sequence derives from a male donor in good health. Some clones in this sample may be carry-over from other donors' samples. The chain links TRBV15 to TRBJ2-7; 9 nucleotides agree with TRBD1. The CDR3 here is CATSRLETQGAREQYF. CDR3 coding DNA: TGTGCCACCAGCAGGCTGGAGACACAGGGGGCGAGGGAGCAGTACTTC.